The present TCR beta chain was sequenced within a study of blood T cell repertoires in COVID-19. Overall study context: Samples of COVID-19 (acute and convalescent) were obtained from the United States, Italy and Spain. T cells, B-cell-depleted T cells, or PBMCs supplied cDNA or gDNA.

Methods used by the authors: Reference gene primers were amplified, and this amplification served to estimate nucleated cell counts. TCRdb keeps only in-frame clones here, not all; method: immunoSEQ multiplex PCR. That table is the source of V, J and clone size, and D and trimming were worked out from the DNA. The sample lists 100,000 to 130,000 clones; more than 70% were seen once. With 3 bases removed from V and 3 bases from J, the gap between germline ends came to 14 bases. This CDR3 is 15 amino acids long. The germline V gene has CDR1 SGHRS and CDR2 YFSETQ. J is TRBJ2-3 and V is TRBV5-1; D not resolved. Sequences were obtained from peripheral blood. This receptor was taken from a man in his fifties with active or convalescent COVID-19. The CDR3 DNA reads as TGCGCCAGCAGCTCCTATGGAGTGGCGACAGATACGCAGTATTTT. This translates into CASSSYGVATDTQYF.